These 5 T cell receptor beta chains were all obtained from the same sample, sequenced in a study of cytomegalovirus exposure and HLA in healthy donors. PCR involved 60 Vbeta and 13 Jbeta primers. Repertoires were generated with immunoSEQ multiplex PCR, while TCRdb's copy carries only in-frame clones and drops some. In the table there are more than 200,000 clones, approximately 83% of which are singletons. The sample was PBMCs. The receptors shown here come from a girl between 5 and 17 years old in good health and CMV-seronegative.

The chain uses TRBV18 and TRBJ1-1; weak D call: TRBD1 (6 bases). Per the germline V gene, CDR1 is KGHSH and CDR2 is LQKENI. The CDR3 loop spans 13 amino acids. The V end was cut by 4 bases, the J end by 6 bases, with 12 bases between. CDR3 in amino acids: CASSRTGGPEAFF. The CDR3 bases are TGTGCCAGCTCACGAACGGGGGGCCCTGAAGCTTTCTTT.

This chain connects TRBV18 to TRBJ2-1; 13 bases are shared with TRBD2. The CDR3 covers 15 residues. Trimming cost V 4 bases and J 6 bases; bases outside gene matches: 3. Looked up from germline, CDR1 is KGHSH and CDR2 is LQKENI. CDR3 nucleotide sequence: TGTGCCAGCTCACTCACTAGCGGGGGGGCCAATGAGCAGTTCTTC. Its translation: CASSLTSGGANEQFF.

The J gene is TRBJ2-1, the V gene TRBV5-1; 7 bases are shared with TRBD1. V lost 0 bases, J lost 5 bases, and 5 bases stayed unmatched. This CDR3 comprises 15 residues. Germline V lookup: CDR1 SGHRS, CDR2 YFSETQ. CDR3 amino acids: CASSLAGQSNNEQFF. The CDR3 nucleotides are TGCGCCAGCAGCTTGGCGGGACAGTCCAACAATGAGCAGTTCTTC.

The rearrangement joins TRBV19 to TRBJ1-4, with 7 bases that match TRBD1. Trimming at V came to 5 bases and at J to 6 bases, leaving 18 bases not matched to a gene. This CDR3 is built from 18 residues. CDR1 is LNHDA and CDR2 is SQIVND in the germline V gene (reference sequence). CDR3 sequence reads: CASSPTGRSTQGHEKLFF. The CDR3 DNA sequence: TGTGCCAGTAGTCCGACAGGGAGATCAACACAAGGACATGAAAAACTGTTTTTT.

This rearrangement joins TRBV28 to TRBJ1-2, with D hard to call. V lost 5 bases and J lost 5, with 15 bases in between. The germline CDR1 and CDR2 sequences are MDHEN and SYDVKM. The CDR3 runs 14 residues. In DNA, the CDR3 is TGTGCCAGCAGTACAACCGGGTCCCATTATGGCTACACCTTC. Translated: CASSTTGSHYGYTF.